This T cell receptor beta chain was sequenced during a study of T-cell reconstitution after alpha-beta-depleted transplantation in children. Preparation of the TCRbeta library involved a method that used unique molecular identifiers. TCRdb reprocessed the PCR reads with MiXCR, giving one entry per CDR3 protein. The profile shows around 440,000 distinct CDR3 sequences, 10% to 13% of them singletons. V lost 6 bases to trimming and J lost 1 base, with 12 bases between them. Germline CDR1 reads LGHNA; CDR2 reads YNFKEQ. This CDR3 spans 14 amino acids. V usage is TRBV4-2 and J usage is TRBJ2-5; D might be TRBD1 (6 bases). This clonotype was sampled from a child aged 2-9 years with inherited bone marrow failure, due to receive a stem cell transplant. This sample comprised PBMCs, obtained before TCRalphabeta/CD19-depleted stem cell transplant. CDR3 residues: CASSSWGLQETQYF. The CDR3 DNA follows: TGTGCCAGCAGTAGTTGGGGGCTCCAAGAGACCCAGTACTTC.